Following are 14 T cell receptor beta chains from one sample sequenced in a study of low-dose radiotherapy and immunotherapy resistance in tumors. Time point reported: after trial treatment. Treatment indicated: LDRT plus nivolumab, ipilimumab, low-dose cyclophosphamide and aspirin (RACIN trial). Both TCRalpha and TCRbeta chains were reverse transcribed with V-gene-specific primers. Both a constant-region primer and a V-primer adapter served to amplify TCRs across roughly 20 PCR cycles. Each CDR3 protein gets one entry after TCRdb re-called the reads with MiXCR. The repertoire holds some 40,000 distinct CDR3 sequences, under 25% seen once, with just under 9.5% in the top ten. The source material was PBMCs, sampled after low-dose radiotherapy plus immunotherapy. These receptors came from a female donor with ovarian cancer.

A note on this clonotype: The CDR3 end shows no conserved phenylalanine or tryptophan, and so a read error is likely. The CDR3 region is CSAMTGAGNTIYI. DNA of the CDR3: TGCAGTGCTATGACAGGGGCTGGAAACACAATATATATT. The chain employs TRBV20-1 and TRBJ1-3, with 8 bases aligning to TRBD1. Germline V gene sequence: CDR1 DFQATT, CDR2 SNEGSKA (reference sequence). CDR3 length: 13 residues.

Worth noting for this clonotype: Only one base separates this from a far larger clonotype, so it likely reflects a read error. The chain couples TRBV9 to TRBJ2-7, with 10 bases aligning to TRBD2. The trim removed 2 bases at V and 7 bases at J, leaving 9 bases unmatched. This CDR3 contains 15 residues. The germline V gene has CDR1 SGDLS and CDR2 YYNGEE. The CDR3 protein is CASSVTSGFYNEQYF. CDR3 nucleotides: TGTGCCAGCAGCGTGACTAGCGGGTTCTACAATGAGCAGTACTTC.

Many counts were recorded for this clonotype. The chain joins TRBV14 to TRBJ2-1; 10 positions match TRBD2. Trimming cost V 0 bases and J 9 bases; bases outside gene matches: 8. The CDR3 sequence is 16 residues long. CDR1 is SGHDN and CDR2 is FVKESK in the germline V gene. The CDR3 DNA is TGTGCCAGCAGCCAAGATAGAGCGGGAGGGCCCGGTGAGCAGTTCTTC. This translates into CASSQDRAGGPGEQFF. The full variable domain, in which reference TRBV14 and TRBJ2-1 provide the parts outside the CDR3, is EAGVTQFPSHSVIEKGQTVTLRCDPISGHDNLYWYRRVMGKEIKFLLHFVKESKQDESGMPNNRFLAERTGGTYSTLKVQPAELEDSGVYFCASSQDRAGGPGEQFFGPGTRLTVL.

This clonotype was seen ten or more times. CDR3 protein: CASNFAGGTEAFF. The CDR3 DNA follows: TGCGCCAGCAACTTCGCGGGGGGCACTGAAGCTTTCTTT. This chain joins TRBV5-1 and TRBJ1-1; D is perhaps TRBD1 (5 bases). CDR1 is SGHRS, CDR2 YFSETQ, per germline. Trimming left V 6 bases short and J 4 bases short, with 13 bases between. This CDR3 has 13 residues. The whole variable domain, filled in from reference TRBV5-1 and TRBJ1-1, reads KAGVTQTPRYLIKTRGQQVTLSCSPISGHRSVSWYQQTPGQGLQFLFEYFSETQRNKGNFPGRFSGRQFSNSRSEMNVSTLELGDSALYLCASNFAGGTEAFFGQGTRLTVV.

A remark on this clonotype: This likely came from a read error, as a far larger clone is one base away. The V call is TRBV6-1, the J call TRBJ2-1; maybe TRBD2 (6 bases). Germline V gene lookup returns CDR1 MNHNS and CDR2 SASEGT. CDR3 length: 14 amino acids. CDR3 in amino acids: CASSWEASSAKQSF. CDR3 in DNA: TGTGCCAGCAGTTGGGAGGCTTCTTCCGCTAAGCAGTCCTTC.

This clonotype has ten or more counts. The CDR3 spells CSAGRAKNIQYF. DNA for the CDR3: TGCAGTGCCGGGAGGGCCAAAAACATTCAGTACTTC. The chain employs TRBV20-1 and TRBJ2-4, with 7 nucleotides matching TRBD2. V lost 6 bases, J lost 1 base, and 0 bases stayed unmatched. CDR1 is DFQATT, CDR2 SNEGSKA, per germline (reference sequence). There are 12 residues in the CDR3.

The CDR3 reads CASSLLAGAMEQFF. The CDR3, as DNA: TGTGCCAGCAGCTTGCTAGCGGGAGCTATGGAGCAGTTCTTC. J is TRBJ2-1 and V is TRBV5-4; 10 positions agree with TRBD2. Germline V gives CDR1 SGHNT, CDR2 YYREEE (reference sequence). Germline trimming cut 1 base from V and 10 bases from J; bases unmatched to any gene: 5. There are 14 residues in the CDR3.

The chain links TRBV28 to TRBJ1-2; tentatively, D is TRBD1 (6 bases). The CDR3 loop spans 12 amino acids. V was cut by 8 bases and J by 4 bases, with 11 bases left in between. Germline V gene data show CDR1 as MDHEN and CDR2 as SYDVKM. Here the CDR3 reads CASVGGSYGYTF. CDR3 bases: TGTGCCAGCGTAGGGGGGAGCTATGGCTACACCTTC.

In its sample, this clonotype was seen many times. The chain is built from TRBV27 and TRBJ2-3, with 8 bases fitting TRBD2. Per the germline V gene, CDR1 is MNHEY and CDR2 is SMNVEV (reference sequence). V lost 6 bases and J lost 2; bases outside the gene matches: 4. The CDR3 is 14 amino acids. CDR3 sequence reads: CASRLAGFTDTQYF. The CDR3 region has the DNA TGTGCCAGCAGATTAGCGGGATTCACAGATACGCAGTATTTT.

The chain is built from TRBV19 and TRBJ1-5; D gene uncertain. V shed 3 bases and J shed 1 base, with 10 bases lying between them. The CDR3 contains 15 residues. CDR1 is LNHDA, CDR2 SQIVND, per germline (reference sequence). Here the CDR3 DNA reads TGTGCCAGTAGTATCGTGGCAAGCAGCAATCAGCCCCAGCATTTT. Translation: CASSIVASSNQPQHF.

This clonotype appeared many times. CDR3 sequence reads: CASSVSENTEAFF. The CDR3 region has the DNA TGTGCCAGCAGTGTGTCTGAGAACACTGAAGCTTTCTTT. J is TRBJ1-1 and V is TRBV25-1; no firm D call. V lost 4 bases to trimming and J lost 1 base, with 7 bases between them. Germline CDR1 is MGHDK and CDR2 is SYGVNS. This CDR3 is 13 amino acids long.

This sequence joins TRBV5-1 and TRBJ2-1, with 7 bases fitting TRBD2. The ends lost 0 bases at V and 4 bases at J; junction bases unmatched: 22. CDR3 length: 21 residues. The germline V gene has CDR1 SGHRS and CDR2 YFSETQ. The CDR3 DNA reads as TGCGCCAGCAGCTTGGCCTTAATGAGAGGCAGACTAGCAAATTCATACAATGAGCAGTTCTTC. It is translated as CASSLALMRGRLANSYNEQFF.

In its sample, this clonotype was seen many times. The CDR3 protein is CASRERNQPQHF. CDR3 DNA sequence: TGTGCCAGCAGGGAGCGCAATCAGCCCCAGCATTTT. This chain uses TRBV2 with TRBJ1-5, with D unclear. Trimming took 6 bases from V and 2 from J, leaving 5 bases between them. Germline V gene sequence: CDR1 SNHLY, CDR2 FYNNEI. The CDR3 extends over 12 amino acids. The variable domain in full, completed from reference TRBV2 and TRBJ1-5, reads EPEVTQTPSHQVTQMGQEVILRCVPISNHLYFYWYRQILGQKVEFLVSFYNNEISEKSEIFDDQFSVERPDGSNFTLKIRSTKLEDSAMYFCASRERNQPQHFGDGTRLSIL.

This clonotype was counted many times. At one end, the junction sequence differs from germline, possibly due to a read error. The CDR3 loop reads CASSEAGTGEVRDF. CDR3 coding DNA: TGTGCCAGCAGTGAAGCCGGGACAGGGGAAGTGAGGGACTTC. The chain employs TRBV2 and TRBJ2-5, with TRBD1 identical over 10 bases. The CDR3 covers 14 residues. Looked up from germline, CDR1 is SNHLY and CDR2 is FYNNEI.